Included here is one T cell receptor beta chain sequence, with context. Method: immunoSEQ multiplex PCR; TCRdb's copy keeps in-frame clones and lacks some. The sample consists of about 210,000 clones, 80% of them appearing once. The record originates from a study of blood T cell repertoires in COVID-19. Whole-study context: The origin of the acute and convalescent COVID-19 samples was the United States, Italy and Spain. From T cells, B-cell-depleted T cells, or PBMCs came the material, which was cDNA or gDNA.

The CDR3 runs 15 residues. Germline CDR1 is SGHAT and CDR2 is FQNNGV. The V and J ends lost 0 bases and 8 bases respectively, with 16 bases between them. Material for sequencing was peripheral blood. The rearrangement uses TRBV11-2 and TRBJ1-2; no definite D call. This clonotype was obtained from a human donor in a cohort sampled during active COVID-19. As DNA, the CDR3 is TGTGCCAGCAGCTTAGAAGGCAGCCCCCTCGGGGGCTACACCTTC. Encoded protein: CASSLEGSPLGGYTF.